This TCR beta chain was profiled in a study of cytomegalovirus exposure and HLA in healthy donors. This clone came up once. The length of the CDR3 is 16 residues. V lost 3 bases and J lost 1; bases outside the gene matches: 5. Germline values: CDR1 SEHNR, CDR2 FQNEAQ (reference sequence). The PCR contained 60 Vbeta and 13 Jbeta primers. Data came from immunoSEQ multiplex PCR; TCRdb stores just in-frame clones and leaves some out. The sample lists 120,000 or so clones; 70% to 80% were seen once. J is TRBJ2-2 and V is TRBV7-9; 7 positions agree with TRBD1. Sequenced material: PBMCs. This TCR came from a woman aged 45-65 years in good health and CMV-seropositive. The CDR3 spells CASSFLRGRNTGELFF. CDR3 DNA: TGTGCCAGCAGCTTCCTCAGGGGGAGGAACACCGGGGAGCTGTTTTTT.